The clone carrying this T cell receptor (beta chain) has a handful of counts. This sample was taken from a study of blood T cells in healthy people across ages. The authors ran a second PCR of roughly 7 to 11 cycles using a sample-barcoded 5' primer and a J-beta primer mix. TCRdb itself ran the 5' RACE reads through MiXCR, one entry per CDR3 protein. The profile covers hundreds of thousands of distinct CDR3 sequences, with roughly 53% appearing a single time and over 35% taken by the ten largest. Per the germline V gene, CDR1 is SQVTM and CDR2 is ANQGSEA. V was pared by 7 bases and J by 4 bases, with 9 bases of the junction left unmatched. This CDR3 is 13 amino acids long.

This receptor was taken from a man aged 55 to 70 in good health. The sample comprised blood. The chain has TRBV29-1 and TRBJ1-2, with TRBD1 matching over 7 bases. The DNA for the CDR3 is TGCAGCGCAGAGGTGTCAGGGGGCTATGGCTACACCTTC. Amino acid sequence: CSAEVSGGYGYTF. The full variable domain, rest sourced from reference TRBV29-1 and TRBJ1-2, is SAVISQKPSRDICQRGTSLTIQCQVDSQVTMMFWYRQQPGQSLTLIATANQGSEATYESGFVIDKFPISRPNLTFSTLTVSNMSPEDSSIYLCSAEVSGGYGYTFGSGTRLTVV.